Following are 6 T cell receptor beta chains from one sample sequenced in a study of CD8 T cells in Susac syndrome. A quantity of about 0.5 to 1 ug RNA underwent reverse transcription using random hexamers. MiXCR, applied by TCRdb to the immunoSEQ multiplex PCR reads, yields one record per CDR3 protein. The data contain more than 70,000 distinct CDR3 sequences, approximately 93% of them singletons. Material for sequencing was CD8+ T cells from PBMCs. These TCRs come from a human donor with Susac syndrome.

The rearrangement uses TRBV6-6 and TRBJ2-5; 7 nucleotides line up with TRBD1. J lost 2 bases, V lost 2 bases, and 8 bases had no gene match. From germline, CDR1 is MNHNY and CDR2 SVGAGI (reference sequence). The CDR3 contains 16 residues. The CDR3 sequence is CASSYRTKTGQETQYF. CDR3 DNA sequence: TGTGCCAGCAGTTACCGCACGAAGACAGGGCAAGAGACCCAGTACTTC.

CDR3 coding DNA: TGTGCCAGCAGCCTCAGGGTGGGCCAGCCCCAGCATTTT. Protein: CASSLRVGQPQHF. The V call is TRBV11-1, the J call TRBJ1-5; perhaps TRBD1 as D (5 bases). Germline V CDR1 and CDR2: SGHAT, FQDESV (reference sequence). Trimming removed 5 bases at V and 7 bases at J, with 12 bases between. This CDR3 region has 13 residues.

The V and J genes are TRBV7-9 and TRBJ2-1; D ambiguous. Per the germline V gene, CDR1 is SEHNR and CDR2 is FQNEAQ (reference sequence). V was cut by 6 bases and J by 2 bases, with 14 bases left in between. CDR3 size: 15 residues. As DNA, the CDR3 is TGTGCCAGCAGTCCAGTGGCGGATACCTACAATGAGCAGTTCTTC. Amino acid sequence: CASSPVADTYNEQFF. The full variable domain, completed using reference TRBV7-9 and TRBJ2-1, is DTGVSQNPRHKITKRGQNVTFRCDPISEHNRLYWYRQTLGQGPEFLTYFQNEAQLEKSRLLSDRFSAERPKGSFSTLEIQRTEQGDSAMYLCASSPVADTYNEQFFGPGTRLTVL.

The J gene is TRBJ1-2, the V gene TRBV29-1; no clear D. The CDR3 loop spans 11 amino acids. Germline lookup yields CDR1 SQVTM and CDR2 ANQGSEA. V was clipped by 1 base and J by 8 bases, with 8 bases between them. The CDR3 loop is CSVEVRLGYTF. CDR3 DNA sequence: TGCAGCGTTGAAGTAAGATTAGGCTACACCTTC.

This chain connects TRBV7-9 to TRBJ2-2; 11 bases align to TRBD1. Germline CDR1 SEHNR, CDR2 FQNEAQ (reference sequence). Trimming at V came to 5 bases and at J to 6 bases, leaving 8 bases not matched to a gene. This CDR3 has 16 residues. CDR3 region: CASSAPGQGGPGELFF. CDR3 nucleotide sequence: TGTGCCAGCAGCGCCCCGGGACAGGGGGGCCCCGGGGAGCTGTTTTTT. The variable domain in full, completed from reference TRBV7-9 and TRBJ2-2, reads DTGVSQNPRHKITKRGQNVTFRCDPISEHNRLYWYRQTLGQGPEFLTYFQNEAQLEKSRLLSDRFSAERPKGSFSTLEIQRTEQGDSAMYLCASSAPGQGGPGELFFGEGSRLTVL.

This chain connects TRBV9 to TRBJ2-5; D call uncertain. Trimming removed 3 bases at V and 4 bases at J, with 13 bases between. The CDR3 covers 14 residues. Per germline, CDR1 SGDLS and CDR2 YYNGEE. The CDR3 DNA reads as TGTGCCAGCAGCGCCCAAGCTTCAAGAGAGACCCAGTACTTC. Its protein is CASSAQASRETQYF.